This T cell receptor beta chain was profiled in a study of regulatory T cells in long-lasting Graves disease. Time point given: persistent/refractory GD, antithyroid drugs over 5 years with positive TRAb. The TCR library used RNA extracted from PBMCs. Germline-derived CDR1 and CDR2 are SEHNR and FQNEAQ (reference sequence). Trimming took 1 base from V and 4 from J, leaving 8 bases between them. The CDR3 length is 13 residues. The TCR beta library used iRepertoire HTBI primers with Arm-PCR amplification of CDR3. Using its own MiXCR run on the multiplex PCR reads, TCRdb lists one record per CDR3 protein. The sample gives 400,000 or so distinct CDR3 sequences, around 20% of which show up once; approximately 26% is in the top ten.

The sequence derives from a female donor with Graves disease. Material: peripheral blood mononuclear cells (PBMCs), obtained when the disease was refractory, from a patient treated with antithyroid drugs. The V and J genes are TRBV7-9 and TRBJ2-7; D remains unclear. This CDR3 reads CASSLEVDYEQYF. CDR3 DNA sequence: TGTGCCAGCAGCTTAGAAGTTGATTACGAGCAGTACTTC.